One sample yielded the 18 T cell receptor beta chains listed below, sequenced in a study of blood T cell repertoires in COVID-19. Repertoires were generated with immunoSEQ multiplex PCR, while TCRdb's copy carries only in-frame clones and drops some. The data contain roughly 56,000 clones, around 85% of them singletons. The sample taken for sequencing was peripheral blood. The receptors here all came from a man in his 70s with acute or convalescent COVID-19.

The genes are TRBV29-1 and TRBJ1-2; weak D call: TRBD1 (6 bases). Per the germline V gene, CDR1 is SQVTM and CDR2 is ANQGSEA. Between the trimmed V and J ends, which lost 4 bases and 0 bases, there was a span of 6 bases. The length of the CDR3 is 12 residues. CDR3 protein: CSVAGANYGYTF. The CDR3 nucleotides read TGCAGCGTTGCAGGGGCTAACTATGGCTACACCTTC.

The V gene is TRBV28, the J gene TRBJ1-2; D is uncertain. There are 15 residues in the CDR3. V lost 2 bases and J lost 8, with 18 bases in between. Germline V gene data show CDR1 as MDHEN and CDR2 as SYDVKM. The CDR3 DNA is TGTGCCAGCAGTTTAGTCGGTGCTGCGGAGAGAGGCTACACCTTC. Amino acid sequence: CASSLVGAAERGYTF.

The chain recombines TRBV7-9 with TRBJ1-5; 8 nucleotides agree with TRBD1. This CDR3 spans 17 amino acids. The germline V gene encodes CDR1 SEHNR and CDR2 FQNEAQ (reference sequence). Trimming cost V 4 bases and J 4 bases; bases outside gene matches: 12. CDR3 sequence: CASSSPPGTGVNQPQHF. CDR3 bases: TGTGCCAGCAGCTCTCCACCCGGGACAGGCGTTAATCAGCCCCAGCATTTT.

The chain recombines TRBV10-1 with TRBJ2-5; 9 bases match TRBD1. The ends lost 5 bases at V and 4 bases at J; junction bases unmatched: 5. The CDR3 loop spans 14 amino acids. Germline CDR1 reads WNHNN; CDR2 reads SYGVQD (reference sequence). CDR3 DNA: TGCGCCAGCAGTACCGGGACAGGGCCAGAGACCCAGTACTTC. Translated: CASSTGTGPETQYF.

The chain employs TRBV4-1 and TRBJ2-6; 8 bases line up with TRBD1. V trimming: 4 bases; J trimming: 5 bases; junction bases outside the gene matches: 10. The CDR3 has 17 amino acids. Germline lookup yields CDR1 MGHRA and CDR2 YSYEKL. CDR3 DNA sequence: TGCGCCAGCAGCCGCCCAGGGGGGACAGGATGGGCCAACGTCCTGACTTTC. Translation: CASSRPGGTGWANVLTF.

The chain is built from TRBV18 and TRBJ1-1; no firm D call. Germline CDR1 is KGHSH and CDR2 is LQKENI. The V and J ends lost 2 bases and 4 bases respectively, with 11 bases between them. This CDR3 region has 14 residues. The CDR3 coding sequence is TGTGCCAGCTCACCATTATCAGGATCCACTGAAGCTTTCTTT. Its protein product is CASSPLSGSTEAFF.

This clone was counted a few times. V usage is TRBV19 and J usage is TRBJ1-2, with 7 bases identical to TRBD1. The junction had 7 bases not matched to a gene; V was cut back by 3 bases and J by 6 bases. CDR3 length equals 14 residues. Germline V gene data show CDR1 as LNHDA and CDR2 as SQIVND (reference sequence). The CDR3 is CASSIGTEVNGYTF. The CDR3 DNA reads TGTGCCAGTAGTATCGGGACAGAGGTTAATGGCTACACCTTC. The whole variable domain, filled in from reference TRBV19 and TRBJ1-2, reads DGGITQSPKYLFRKEGQNVTLSCEQNLNHDAMYWYRQDPGQGLRLIYYSQIVNDFQKGDIAEGYSVSREKKESFPLTVTSAQKNPTAFYLCASSIGTEVNGYTFGSGTRLTVV.

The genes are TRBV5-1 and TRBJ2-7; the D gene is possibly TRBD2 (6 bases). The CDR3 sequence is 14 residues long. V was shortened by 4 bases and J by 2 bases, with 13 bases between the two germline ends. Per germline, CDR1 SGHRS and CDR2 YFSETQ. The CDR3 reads CASSAGTAAYEQYF. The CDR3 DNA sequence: TGCGCCAGCAGCGCCGGGACTGCCGCCTACGAGCAGTACTTC.

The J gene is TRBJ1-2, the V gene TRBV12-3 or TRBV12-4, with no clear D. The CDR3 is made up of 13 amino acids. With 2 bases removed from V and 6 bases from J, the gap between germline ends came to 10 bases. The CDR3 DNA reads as TGTGCCAGCAGTTTACGGGGTTCTGATGGCTACACCTTC. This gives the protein CASSLRGSDGYTF.

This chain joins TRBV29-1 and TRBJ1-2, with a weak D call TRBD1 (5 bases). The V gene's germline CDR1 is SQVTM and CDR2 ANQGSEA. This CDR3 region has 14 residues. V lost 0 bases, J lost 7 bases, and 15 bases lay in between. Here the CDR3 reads CSVEEAGPSAGYTF. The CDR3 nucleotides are TGCAGCGTTGAAGAGGCAGGGCCAAGTGCTGGCTACACCTTC.

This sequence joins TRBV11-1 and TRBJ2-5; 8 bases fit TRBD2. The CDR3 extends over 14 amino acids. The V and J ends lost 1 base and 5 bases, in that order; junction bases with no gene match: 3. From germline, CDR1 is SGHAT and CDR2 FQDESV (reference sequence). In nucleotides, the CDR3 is TGTGCCAGCAGCTTAGAGTCTAGCGGGGAGACCCAGTACTTC. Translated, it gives CASSLESSGETQYF.

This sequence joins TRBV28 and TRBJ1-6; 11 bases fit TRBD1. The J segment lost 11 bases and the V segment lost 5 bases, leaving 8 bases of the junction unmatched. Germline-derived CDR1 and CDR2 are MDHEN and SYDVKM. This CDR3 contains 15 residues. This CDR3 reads CASSPPPGQGAPLHF. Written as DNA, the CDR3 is TGTGCCAGCAGTCCTCCCCCGGGACAGGGGGCACCCCTCCACTTT.

The CDR3 nucleotides are TGCGCCAGCAGCTTGGATGGGACATCATCCTACGAGCAGTACTTC. It translates to CASSLDGTSSYEQYF. This chain connects TRBV5-1 to TRBJ2-7; TRBD1 is a possible D gene (6 bases). Trimming removed 0 bases from V and 1 base from J, with 11 bases in between. Germline lookup yields CDR1 SGHRS and CDR2 YFSETQ. This CDR3 comprises 15 residues.

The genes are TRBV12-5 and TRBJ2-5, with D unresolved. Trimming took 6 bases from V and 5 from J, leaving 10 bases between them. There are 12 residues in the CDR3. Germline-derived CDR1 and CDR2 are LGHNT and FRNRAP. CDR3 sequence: CASGSAGETQYF. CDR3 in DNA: TGTGCTAGTGGGTCGGCCGGGGAGACCCAGTACTTC. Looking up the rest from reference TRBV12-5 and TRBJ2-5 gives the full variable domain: DARVTQTPRHKVTEMGQEVTMRCQPILGHNTVFWYRQTMMQGLELLAYFRNRAPLDDSGMPKDRFSAEMPDATLATLKIQPSEPRDSAVYFCASGSAGETQYFGPGTRLLVL.

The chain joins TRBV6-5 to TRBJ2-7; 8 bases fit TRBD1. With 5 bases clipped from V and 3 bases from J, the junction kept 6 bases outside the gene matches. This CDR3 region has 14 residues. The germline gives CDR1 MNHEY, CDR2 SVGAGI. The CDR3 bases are TGTGCCAGCAGTCCCCCCGGGACAGGCTACGAGCAGTACTTC. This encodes CASSPPGTGYEQYF.

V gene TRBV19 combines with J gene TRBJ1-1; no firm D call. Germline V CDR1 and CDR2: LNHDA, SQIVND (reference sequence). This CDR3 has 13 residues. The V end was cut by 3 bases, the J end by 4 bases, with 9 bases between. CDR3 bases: TGTGCCAGTAGTATTCGGGTGGGCACTGAAGCTTTCTTT. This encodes CASSIRVGTEAFF.

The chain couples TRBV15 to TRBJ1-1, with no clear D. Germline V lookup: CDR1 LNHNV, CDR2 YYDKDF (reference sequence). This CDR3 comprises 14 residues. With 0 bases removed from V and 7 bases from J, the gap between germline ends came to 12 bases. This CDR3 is CATSRDRGEVEAFF. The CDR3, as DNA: TGTGCCACCAGCAGAGATCGGGGTGAGGTTGAAGCTTTCTTT. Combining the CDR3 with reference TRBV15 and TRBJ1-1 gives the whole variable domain DAMVIQNPRYQVTQFGKPVTLSCSQTLNHNVMYWYQQKSSQAPKLLFHYYDKDFNNEADTPDNFQSRRPNTSFCFLDIRSPGLGDTAMYLCATSRDRGEVEAFFGQGTRLTVV.

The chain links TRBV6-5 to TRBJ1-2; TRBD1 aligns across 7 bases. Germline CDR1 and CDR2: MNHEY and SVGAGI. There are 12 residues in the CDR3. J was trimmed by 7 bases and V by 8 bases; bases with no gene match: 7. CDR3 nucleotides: TGTGCCAGCGGCAGGGGGACCGGTGGCTACACCTTC. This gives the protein CASGRGTGGYTF.